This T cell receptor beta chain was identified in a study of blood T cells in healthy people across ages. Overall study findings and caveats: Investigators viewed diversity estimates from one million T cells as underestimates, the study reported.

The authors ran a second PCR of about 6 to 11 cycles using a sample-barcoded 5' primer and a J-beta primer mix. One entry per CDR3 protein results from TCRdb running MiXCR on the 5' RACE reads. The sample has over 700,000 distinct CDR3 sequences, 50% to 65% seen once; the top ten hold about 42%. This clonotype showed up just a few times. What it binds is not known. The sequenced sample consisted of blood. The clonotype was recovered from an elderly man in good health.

The CDR3 loop reads CASSVAGEEQFF. For the CDR3, the DNA is TGTGCCAGCAGTGTGGCGGGAGAGGAGCAGTTCTTC. J is TRBJ2-1 and V is TRBV6-1; TRBD2 matches at 7 bases. Germline V gene data show CDR1 as MNHNS and CDR2 as SASEGT. The CDR3 spans 12 residues. The junction had 4 bases not matched to a gene; V was cut back by 4 bases and J by 10 bases.